The T cell receptor beta chain described here comes from a study of OX40 agonist ivuxolimab in advanced cancers. Study-level information: Treatment received earlier with anti-PD-1, anti-PD-L1 or anti-CTLA-4 agents was allowed, and 40% had some.

Study results and limitations: Determination of antigen specificity was not performed for the expanded peripheral T cells.

Turning to this clone: What it binds is not known.

Trimming pared 1 base from V and 7 bases from J, leaving 10 bases between. CDR3 length equals 13 residues. Germline-derived CDR1 and CDR2 are PRHDT and FYEKMQ (reference sequence). With baseline, cycle 4 day 1, and cycle 7 day 1 as timepoints, blood was sampled. The assay was immunoSEQ multiplex PCR, and TCRdb's table has in-frame clones only and misses some. The sample carries under 55,000 clones, 89% recorded once. Here the sequenced sample was CD4+ or CD8+ T cells sorted from blood, taken in a trial of the OX40 agonist ivuxolimab. The TCR sequence derives from an adult with an advanced solid tumor such as melanoma, head and neck, liver or kidney cancer. The V call is TRBV13, the J call TRBJ1-2; D gene uncertain. The CDR3 coding sequence is TGTGCCAGCAGCTTAGATACCAGTCGTGGCTACACCTTC. It codes for CASSLDTSRGYTF.